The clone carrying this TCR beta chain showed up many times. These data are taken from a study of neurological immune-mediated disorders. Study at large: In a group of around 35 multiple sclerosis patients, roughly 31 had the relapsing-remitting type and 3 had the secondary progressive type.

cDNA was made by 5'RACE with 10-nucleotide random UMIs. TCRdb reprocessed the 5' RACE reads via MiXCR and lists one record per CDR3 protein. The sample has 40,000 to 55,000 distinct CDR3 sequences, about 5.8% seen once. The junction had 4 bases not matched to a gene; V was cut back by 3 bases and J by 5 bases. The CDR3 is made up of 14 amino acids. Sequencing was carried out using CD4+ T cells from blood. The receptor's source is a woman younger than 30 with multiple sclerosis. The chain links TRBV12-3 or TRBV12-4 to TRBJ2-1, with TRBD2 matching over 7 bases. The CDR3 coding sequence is TGTGCCAGCAGTTTCCGCGGGGGACACAATGAGCAGTTCTTC. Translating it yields CASSFRGGHNEQFF.